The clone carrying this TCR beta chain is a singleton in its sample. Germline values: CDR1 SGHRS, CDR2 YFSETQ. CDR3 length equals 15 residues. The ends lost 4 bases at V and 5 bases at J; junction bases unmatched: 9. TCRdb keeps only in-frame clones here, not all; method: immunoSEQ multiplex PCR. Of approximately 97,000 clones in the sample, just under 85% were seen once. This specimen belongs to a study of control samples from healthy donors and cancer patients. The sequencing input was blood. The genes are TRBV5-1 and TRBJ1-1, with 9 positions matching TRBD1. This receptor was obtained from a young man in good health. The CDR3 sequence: CASSGPGQGRTEAFF. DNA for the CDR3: TGCGCCAGCAGCGGGCCGGGACAGGGAAGGACTGAAGCTTTCTTT.